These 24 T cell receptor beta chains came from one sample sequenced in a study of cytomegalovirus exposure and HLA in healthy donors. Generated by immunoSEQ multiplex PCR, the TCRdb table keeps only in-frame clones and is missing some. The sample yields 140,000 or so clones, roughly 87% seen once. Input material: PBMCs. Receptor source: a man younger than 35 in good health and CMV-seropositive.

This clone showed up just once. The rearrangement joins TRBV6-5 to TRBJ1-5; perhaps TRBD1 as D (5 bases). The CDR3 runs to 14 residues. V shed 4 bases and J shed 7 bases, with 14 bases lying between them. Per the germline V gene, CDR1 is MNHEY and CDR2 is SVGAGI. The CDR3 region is CASSSSQGYQPQHF. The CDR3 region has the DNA TGTGCCAGCAGTTCCTCCCAGGGCTACCAGCCCCAGCATTTT.

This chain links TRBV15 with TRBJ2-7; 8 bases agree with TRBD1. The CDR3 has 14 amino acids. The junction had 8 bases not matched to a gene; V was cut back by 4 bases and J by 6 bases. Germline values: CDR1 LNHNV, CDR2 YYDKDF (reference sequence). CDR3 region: CATSTTGTGLEQYF. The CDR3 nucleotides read TGTGCCACCAGCACGACCGGGACAGGCCTCGAGCAGTACTTC.

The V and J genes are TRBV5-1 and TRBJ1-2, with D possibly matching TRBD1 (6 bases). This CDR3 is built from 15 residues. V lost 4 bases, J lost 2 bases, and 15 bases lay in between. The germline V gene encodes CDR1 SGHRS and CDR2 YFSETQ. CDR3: CASSPVVGQNYGYTF. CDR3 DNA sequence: TGCGCCAGCAGCCCTGTTGTAGGACAGAACTATGGCTACACCTTC.

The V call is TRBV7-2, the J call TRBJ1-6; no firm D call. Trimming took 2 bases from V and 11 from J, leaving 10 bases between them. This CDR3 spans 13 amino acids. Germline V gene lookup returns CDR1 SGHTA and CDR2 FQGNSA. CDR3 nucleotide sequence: TGTGCCAGCAGCTTAACGGAGAGGACACCCCTCCACTTT. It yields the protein CASSLTERTPLHF.

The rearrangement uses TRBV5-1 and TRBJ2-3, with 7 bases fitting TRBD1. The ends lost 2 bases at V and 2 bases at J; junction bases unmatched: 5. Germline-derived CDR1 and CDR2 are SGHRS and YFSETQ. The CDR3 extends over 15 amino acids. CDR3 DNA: TGCGCCAGCAGCTTTCAGGGGGATCCCACAGATACGCAGTATTTT. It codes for CASSFQGDPTDTQYF.

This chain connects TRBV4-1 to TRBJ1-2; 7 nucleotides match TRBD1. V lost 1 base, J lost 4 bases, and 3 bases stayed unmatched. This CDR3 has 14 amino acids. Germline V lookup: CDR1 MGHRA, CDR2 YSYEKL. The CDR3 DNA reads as TGCGCCAGCAGCCAAGGACAGGGAACCTATGGCTACACCTTC. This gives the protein CASSQGQGTYGYTF.

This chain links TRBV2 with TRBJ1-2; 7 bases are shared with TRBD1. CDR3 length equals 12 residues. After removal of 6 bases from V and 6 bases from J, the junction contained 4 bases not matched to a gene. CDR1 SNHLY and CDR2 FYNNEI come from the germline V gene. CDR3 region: CASRGTGDGYTF. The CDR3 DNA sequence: TGTGCCAGCAGAGGAACAGGGGATGGCTACACCTTC. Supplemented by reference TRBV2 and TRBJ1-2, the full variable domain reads EPEVTQTPSHQVTQMGQEVILRCVPISNHLYFYWYRQILGQKVEFLVSFYNNEISEKSEIFDDQFSVERPDGSNFTLKIRSTKLEDSAMYFCASRGTGDGYTFGSGTRLTVV.

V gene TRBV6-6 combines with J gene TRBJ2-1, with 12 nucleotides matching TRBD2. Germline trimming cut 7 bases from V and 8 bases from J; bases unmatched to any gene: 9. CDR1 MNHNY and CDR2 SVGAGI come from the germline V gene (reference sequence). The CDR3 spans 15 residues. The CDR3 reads CASTLTSGSAYEQFF. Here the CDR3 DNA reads TGTGCCAGCACTCTGACTAGCGGGAGTGCGTATGAGCAGTTCTTC.

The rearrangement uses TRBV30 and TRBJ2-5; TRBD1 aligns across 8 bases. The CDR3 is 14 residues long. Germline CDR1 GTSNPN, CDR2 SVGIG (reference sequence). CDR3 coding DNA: TGTGGACTAGGCCGGACAGGGTACCAAGAGACCCAGTACTTC. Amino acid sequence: CGLGRTGYQETQYF.

In DNA, the CDR3 is TGCGCCAGCAGCCAAGTGGCGGACACAACCTACGAGCAGTACTTC. Amino acids: CASSQVADTTYEQYF. The chain combines TRBV4-1 with TRBJ2-7; the D gene is possibly TRBD1 (5 bases). Germline assignment: CDR1 MGHRA and CDR2 YSYEKL. The length of the CDR3 is 15 residues. The V and J ends lost 1 base and 2 bases respectively, with 12 bases between them.

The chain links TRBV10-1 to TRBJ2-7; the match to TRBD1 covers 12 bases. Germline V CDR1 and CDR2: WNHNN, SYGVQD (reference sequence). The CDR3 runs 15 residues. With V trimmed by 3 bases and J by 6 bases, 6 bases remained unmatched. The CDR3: CASSDPGQGAGEQYF. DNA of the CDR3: TGCGCCAGCAGTGACCCGGGACAGGGGGCTGGCGAGCAGTACTTC.

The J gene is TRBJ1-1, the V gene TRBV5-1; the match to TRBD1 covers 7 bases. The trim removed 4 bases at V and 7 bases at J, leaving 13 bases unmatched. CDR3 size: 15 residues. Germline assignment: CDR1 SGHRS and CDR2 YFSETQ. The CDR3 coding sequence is TGCGCCAGCAGCAGCCATGGGACAGCGCCACGTGAAGCTTTCTTT. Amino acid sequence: CASSSHGTAPREAFF.

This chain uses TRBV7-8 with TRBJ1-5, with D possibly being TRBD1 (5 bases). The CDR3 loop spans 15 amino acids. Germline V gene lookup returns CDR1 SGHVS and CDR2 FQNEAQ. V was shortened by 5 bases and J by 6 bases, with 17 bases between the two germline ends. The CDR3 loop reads CASSHSGGVIQPQHF. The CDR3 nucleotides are TGTGCCAGCAGCCATAGCGGGGGGGTTATTCAGCCCCAGCATTTT.

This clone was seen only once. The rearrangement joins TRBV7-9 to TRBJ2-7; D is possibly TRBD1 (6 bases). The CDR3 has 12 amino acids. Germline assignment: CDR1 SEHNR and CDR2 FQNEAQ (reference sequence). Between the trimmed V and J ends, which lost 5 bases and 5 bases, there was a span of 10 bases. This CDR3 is CASSNDRNEQYF. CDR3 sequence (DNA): TGTGCCAGCAGCAACGACAGGAACGAGCAGTACTTC.

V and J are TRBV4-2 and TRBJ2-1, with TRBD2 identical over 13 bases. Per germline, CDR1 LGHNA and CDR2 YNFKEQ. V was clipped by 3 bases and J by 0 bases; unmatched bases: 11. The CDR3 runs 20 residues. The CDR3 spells CASSQPLAGGMESSYNEQFF. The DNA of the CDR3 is TGTGCCAGCAGCCAGCCACTAGCGGGAGGGATGGAGAGCTCCTACAATGAGCAGTTCTTC.

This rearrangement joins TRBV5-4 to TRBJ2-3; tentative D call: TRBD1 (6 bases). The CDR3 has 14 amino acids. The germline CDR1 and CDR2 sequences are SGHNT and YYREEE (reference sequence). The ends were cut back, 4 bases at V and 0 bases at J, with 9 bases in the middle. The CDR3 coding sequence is TGTGCCAGCAGCCCGGACAGAAGCACAGATACGCAGTATTTT. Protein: CASSPDRSTDTQYF.

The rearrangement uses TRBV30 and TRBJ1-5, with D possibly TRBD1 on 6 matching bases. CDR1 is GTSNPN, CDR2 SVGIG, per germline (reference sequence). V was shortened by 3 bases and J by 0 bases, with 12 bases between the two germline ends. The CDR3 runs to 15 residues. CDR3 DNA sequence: TGTGCCTGGAGCCTACAGGGATATAGCAATCAGCCCCAGCATTTT. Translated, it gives CAWSLQGYSNQPQHF.

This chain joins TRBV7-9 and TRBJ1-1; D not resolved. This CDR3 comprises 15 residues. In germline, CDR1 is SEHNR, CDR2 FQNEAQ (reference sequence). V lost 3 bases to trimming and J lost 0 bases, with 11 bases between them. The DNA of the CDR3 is TGTGCCAGCAGCTTCGCGACAAGCATGAACACTGAAGCTTTCTTT. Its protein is CASSFATSMNTEAFF.

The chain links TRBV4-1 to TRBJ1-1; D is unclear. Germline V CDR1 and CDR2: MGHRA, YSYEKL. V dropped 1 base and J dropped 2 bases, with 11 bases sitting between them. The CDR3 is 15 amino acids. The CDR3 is CASSQGSGPNTEAFF. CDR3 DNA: TGCGCCAGCAGCCAAGGGTCTGGCCCCAACACTGAAGCTTTCTTT.

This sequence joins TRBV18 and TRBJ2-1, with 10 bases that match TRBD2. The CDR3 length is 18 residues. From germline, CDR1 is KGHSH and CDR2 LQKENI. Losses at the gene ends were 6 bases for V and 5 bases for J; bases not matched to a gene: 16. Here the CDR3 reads CASSPKFLLAGGDNEQFF. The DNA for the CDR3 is TGTGCCAGCTCTCCCAAGTTCCTATTAGCGGGAGGTGACAATGAGCAGTTCTTC.

CDR3 residues: CASSEDRGSPLHF. The CDR3 coding sequence is TGTGCCAGCAGTGAAGACAGGGGTTCACCCCTCCACTTT. The V gene is TRBV6-1, the J gene TRBJ1-6; 7 nucleotides match TRBD1. The CDR3 runs to 13 residues. Germline V gene lookup returns CDR1 MNHNS and CDR2 SASEGT. V trimming: 1 base; J trimming: 9 bases; junction bases outside the gene matches: 0.

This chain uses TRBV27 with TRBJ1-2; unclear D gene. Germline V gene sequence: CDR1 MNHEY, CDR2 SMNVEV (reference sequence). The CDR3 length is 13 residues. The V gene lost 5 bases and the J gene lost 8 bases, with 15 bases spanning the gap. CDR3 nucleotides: TGTGCCAGCAGTCAAGAGCGGGGAAGCGGCTACACCTTC. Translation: CASSQERGSGYTF.

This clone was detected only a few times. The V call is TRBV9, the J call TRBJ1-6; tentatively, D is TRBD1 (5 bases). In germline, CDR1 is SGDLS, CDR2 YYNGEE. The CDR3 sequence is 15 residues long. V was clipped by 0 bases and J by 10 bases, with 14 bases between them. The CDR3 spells CASSVETGLYSPLHF. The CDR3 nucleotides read TGTGCCAGCAGCGTAGAAACAGGTCTCTACTCACCCCTCCACTTT.

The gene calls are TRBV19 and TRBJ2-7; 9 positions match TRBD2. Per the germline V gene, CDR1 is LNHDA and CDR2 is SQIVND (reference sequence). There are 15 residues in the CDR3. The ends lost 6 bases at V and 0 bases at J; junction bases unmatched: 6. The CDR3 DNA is TGTGCCAGTAGGTACAGCGGGGGGTCCTCCTACGAGCAGTACTTC. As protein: CASRYSGGSSYEQYF.